The 24 T cell receptor beta chains listed next were all sequenced from one sample in a study of regulatory T cells in long-lasting Graves disease. Documented time point: persistent/refractory GD, antithyroid drugs over 5 years with positive TRAb. PBMCs were the source of the RNA used for TCR sequencing. Through Arm-PCR of CDR3 regions and iRepertoire HTBI primers, TCR beta libraries were built. MiXCR, applied by TCRdb to the multiplex PCR reads, yields one record per CDR3 protein. The sample holds around 400,000 distinct CDR3 sequences, 20% to 25% seen once. The sample here was peripheral blood mononuclear cells (PBMCs), taken when the disease was refractory, from a patient treated with antithyroid drugs. The receptor set was obtained from a woman aged 40 to 49 with Graves disease.

V gene TRBV14 combines with J gene TRBJ2-5; TRBD2 matches at 10 bases. The V gene end was trimmed by 6 bases and the J gene end by 3 bases; junction bases not matched to a gene: 16. The CDR3 runs 18 residues. Germline-derived CDR1 and CDR2 are SGHDN and FVKESK. In DNA form, the CDR3 reads TGTGCCAGCAGTCCACCGGGACTAGCGTACAGGCACAAAGAGACCCAGTACTTC. Translation gives CASSPPGLAYRHKETQYF.

This clonotype came up many times. The genes are TRBV2 and TRBJ1-5; D ambiguous. CDR1 SNHLY and CDR2 FYNNEI come from the germline V gene. The CDR3 totals 14 residues. The V gene lost 8 bases and the J gene lost 0 bases, with 11 bases spanning the gap. Here the CDR3 DNA reads TGTGCCAGCGCTAGGGTCTTTAGCAATCAGCCCCAGCATTTT. It specifies CASARVFSNQPQHF.

The chain joins TRBV6-5 to TRBJ1-4, with a weak D call TRBD1 (5 bases). Germline CDR1 and CDR2: MNHEY and SVGAGI. CDR3 size: 16 residues. V was cut by 0 bases and J by 4 bases, with 12 bases left in between. The CDR3 coding sequence is TGTGCCAGCAGTTACTCGGGGCAGGCCCATAATGAAAAACTGTTTTTT. It yields the protein CASSYSGQAHNEKLFF.

This clonotype has only a few counts. The gene calls are TRBV29-1 and TRBJ2-7; D perhaps matches TRBD1 (6 bases). Germline V gene lookup returns CDR1 SQVTM and CDR2 ANQGSEA. The length of the CDR3 is 13 residues. The ends were cut back, 2 bases at V and 5 bases at J, with 13 bases in the middle. The CDR3 protein is CSVEQGGPHEQYF. CDR3 nucleotides: TGCAGCGTTGAACAAGGGGGACCCCACGAGCAGTACTTC.

This clonotype was recorded only once. The rearrangement links TRBV3-1 to TRBJ2-2, with a weak D call TRBD2 (5 bases). Looked up from germline, CDR1 is LGHDT and CDR2 is YNNKEL (reference sequence). V lost 2 bases to trimming and J lost 7 bases, with 8 bases between them. This CDR3 spans 13 amino acids. CDR3 region: CASSQSGFGELFF. The CDR3 DNA is TGTGCCAGCAGCCAATCGGGATTCGGGGAGCTGTTTTTT.

This clonotype has just a few counts. The rearrangement joins TRBV2 to TRBJ2-7; TRBD1 or TRBD2 may be the D gene (5 bases each). The CDR3 loop spans 16 amino acids. Germline loops: CDR1 SNHLY, CDR2 FYNNEI. V gave up 6 bases and J gave up 4 bases, with 22 bases separating them. The CDR3 DNA is TGTGCCAGCAGACCCCTCGTGGGGGAACAGACTTACGAGCAGTACTTC. Translation: CASRPLVGEQTYEQYF.

The table lists this clonotype with a few counts. The rearrangement links TRBV20-1 to TRBJ2-5, with 10 bases identical to TRBD2. CDR1 is DFQATT and CDR2 is SNEGSKA in the germline V gene (reference sequence). The junction had 7 bases not matched to a gene; V was cut back by 7 bases and J by 5 bases. The CDR3 has 13 amino acids. CDR3 nucleotide sequence: TGCAGTGTCTCTAGCGGGAGTTTGGAGACCCAGTACTTC. It specifies CSVSSGSLETQYF.

The gene calls are TRBV9 and TRBJ2-7; TRBD1 might be the D (7 bases). Germline CDR1 SGDLS, CDR2 YYNGEE. Trimming shortened V by 3 bases and J by 3 bases, and 16 bases separated the two germline ends. The CDR3 spans 15 residues. CDR3 sequence: CASSEGGQLNYEQYF. CDR3 sequence (DNA): TGTGCCAGCAGCGAGGGGGGACAGTTGAACTACGAGCAGTACTTC.

A remark on this clonotype: Sequence at one end of the junction differs from germline and may be a read error. CDR3 protein: CASSQGGDGTGSYEQYF. The CDR3 DNA sequence: TGCGCCAGCAGTCAAGGCGGGGACGGGACAGGGAGCTACGAGCAGTACTTC. This chain connects TRBV4-1 to TRBJ2-7; TRBD1 matches 9 bases. Germline CDR1 MGHRA, CDR2 YSYEKL. The CDR3 contains 17 residues.

The chain uses TRBV30 and TRBJ2-4; D possibly corresponds to TRBD1 (5 bases). This CDR3 spans 14 amino acids. In germline, CDR1 is GTSNPN, CDR2 SVGIG (reference sequence). V shed 4 bases and J shed 2 bases, with 12 bases lying between them. The CDR3 is CAWNTDRSKNIQYF. CDR3 nucleotides: TGTGCCTGGAACACTGACAGATCCAAAAACATTCAGTACTTC.

This chain joins TRBV28 and TRBJ2-4; 14 nucleotides line up with TRBD2. The CDR3 extends over 17 amino acids. Germline lookup yields CDR1 MDHEN and CDR2 SYDVKM. Trimming cost V 5 bases and J 7 bases; bases outside gene matches: 10. The CDR3 loop reads CASSTLTSGRELNIQYF. DNA of the CDR3: TGTGCCAGCAGTACCCTGACTAGCGGGAGGGAATTGAACATTCAGTACTTC.

The genes are TRBV2 and TRBJ2-2; 8 bases are shared with TRBD2. Trimming removed 6 bases from V and 3 bases from J; junction bases left unmatched: 6. Germline CDR1 reads SNHLY; CDR2 reads FYNNEI. The CDR3 sequence is 15 residues long. The CDR3 coding sequence is TGTGCCAGCAGCCTCGGGGGGGGGCACACCGGGGAGCTGTTTTTT. Translated: CASSLGGGHTGELFF.

Only a few counts were recorded for this clonotype. The chain uses TRBV20-1 and TRBJ2-5; 11 nucleotides align to TRBD2. With 5 bases clipped from V and 5 bases from J, the junction kept 4 bases outside the gene matches. Germline V gene data show CDR1 as DFQATT and CDR2 as SNEGSKA (reference sequence). CDR3 length: 13 residues. CDR3 amino acids: CSAVSGRVETQYF. CDR3 sequence (DNA): TGCAGTGCTGTTAGCGGGAGGGTGGAGACCCAGTACTTC.

In its sample, this clonotype was seen a few times. V and J are TRBV24-1 and TRBJ2-1; D may correspond to TRBD1 or TRBD2 (6 bases each). The V gene's germline CDR1 is KGHDR and CDR2 SFDVKD. The CDR3 consists of 15 residues. With 9 bases removed from V and 2 bases from J, the gap between germline ends came to 16 bases. The CDR3 sequence is CATGPMGGAYNEQFF. CDR3 in DNA: TGTGCCACCGGCCCCATGGGGGGCGCCTACAATGAGCAGTTCTTC.

This clonotype was detected a few times. The chain uses TRBV5-5 and TRBJ1-2; TRBD1 agrees at 9 bases. The V segment lost 5 bases and the J segment 1 base; nucleotides outside the gene matches: 3. Looked up from germline, CDR1 is SGHKS and CDR2 is YYEKEE (reference sequence). This CDR3 has 14 amino acids. The DNA for the CDR3 is TGTGCCAGCAGTTGGACAGGGGATAACTATGGCTACACCTTC. Translated, it gives CASSWTGDNYGYTF.

The chain joins TRBV27 to TRBJ2-2, with D perhaps assigned TRBD1 or TRBD2 (5 bases each). The V gene lost 1 base and the J gene lost 4 bases, with 10 bases spanning the gap. The CDR3 is made up of 15 amino acids. The germline CDR1 and CDR2 sequences are MNHEY and SMNVEV (reference sequence). CDR3 sequence: CASSLWGIGTGELFF. CDR3 DNA sequence: TGTGCCAGCAGTTTATGGGGGATCGGCACCGGGGAGCTGTTTTTT.

This clonotype has a single count. The CDR3 here is CASSYSRQGQEKLFF. CDR3 DNA: TGTGCCAGCAGTTACTCAAGGCAGGGACAGGAAAAACTGTTTTTT. The chain employs TRBV6-5 and TRBJ1-4; 7 nucleotides align to TRBD1. The CDR3 spans 15 residues. V lost 0 bases to trimming and J lost 8 bases; unmatched junction nucleotides: 6. Germline assignment: CDR1 MNHEY and CDR2 SVGAGI.

This clonotype has more than one count but fewer than ten. This chain joins TRBV29-1 and TRBJ2-7; 9 bases line up with TRBD2. V was pared by 6 bases and J by 0 bases, with 18 bases of the junction left unmatched. This CDR3 has 18 amino acids. Germline CDR1 and CDR2: SQVTM and ANQGSEA. The CDR3 spells CSVSRPPLAGDFSYEQYF. The CDR3 coding sequence is TGCAGCGTCTCTAGGCCCCCTTTAGCGGGAGACTTCTCCTACGAGCAGTACTTC.

This clonotype showed up many times. The chain joins TRBV27 to TRBJ2-7, with TRBD2 matching 10 bases. V trimming: 5 bases; J trimming: 2 bases; junction bases outside the gene matches: 12. The CDR3 has 17 amino acids. The V gene's germline CDR1 is MNHEY and CDR2 SMNVEV (reference sequence). The CDR3 nucleotides read TGTGCCAGCAGTCTCTCTTATGGACTAGCGGACCCCTACGAGCAGTACTTC. Translation gives CASSLSYGLADPYEQYF.

The rearrangement uses TRBV11-2 and TRBJ2-3; D remains ambiguous. Trimming removed 4 bases from V and 3 bases from J, with 8 bases in between. The CDR3 spans 13 residues. Germline CDR1 reads SGHAT; CDR2 reads FQNNGV. CDR3 in amino acids: CASSSSPTDTQYF. As DNA, the CDR3 is TGTGCCAGCAGCTCCTCCCCAACAGATACGCAGTATTTT.

The rearrangement links TRBV7-2 to TRBJ2-7, with D maybe TRBD1 (5 bases). Germline lookup yields CDR1 SGHTA and CDR2 FQGNSA. The CDR3 covers 13 residues. Trimming removed 5 bases at V and 2 bases at J, with 10 bases between. The CDR3 coding sequence is TGTGCCAGCAGCGACAGACCGACCTACGAGCAGTACTTC. Translation gives CASSDRPTYEQYF. The whole variable domain, filled in from reference TRBV7-2 and TRBJ2-7, reads GAGVSQSPSNKVTEKGKDVELRCDPISGHTALYWYRQSLGQGLEFLIYFQGNSAPDKSGLPSDRFSAERTGGSVSTLTIQRTQQEDSAVYLCASSDRPTYEQYFGPGTRLTVT.

V is TRBV20-1 and J is TRBJ2-2, with a tentative D call TRBD1 (5 bases). CDR3 length equals 16 residues. V was clipped by 1 base and J by 5 bases, with 17 bases between them. Germline CDR1 and CDR2: DFQATT and SNEGSKA (reference sequence). The CDR3 is CSARGRFGRATGELFF. CDR3 nucleotides: TGCAGTGCTAGAGGCAGGTTTGGCAGGGCGACCGGGGAGCTGTTTTTT.

This clonotype was counted only a few times. This rearrangement joins TRBV7-6 to TRBJ2-7, with 8 bases fitting TRBD2. The germline CDR1 and CDR2 sequences are SGHVS and FNYEAQ. The ends lost 1 base at V and 2 bases at J; junction bases unmatched: 13. This CDR3 has 18 residues. CDR3 amino acids: CASSLVGLAGLDPYEQYF. As DNA, the CDR3 is TGTGCCAGCAGCTTAGTGGGGCTAGCGGGCCTAGACCCCTACGAGCAGTACTTC.

This clonotype was seen many times. V is TRBV28 and J is TRBJ1-5; D is unresolved. Germline CDR1 is MDHEN and CDR2 is SYDVKM. V dropped 2 bases and J dropped 7 bases, with 6 bases sitting between them. The CDR3 has 12 amino acids. The DNA of the CDR3 is TGTGCCAGCAGTTTACGGGGACAGCCCCAGCATTTT. As protein: CASSLRGQPQHF.